A single sample gave rise to the 25 T cell receptor beta chains below, sequenced in a study of siplizumab effects on memory and regulatory T cells. TCRdb's table, derived via immunoSEQ multiplex PCR, lists solely in-frame clones and lacks some. Of 80,000 to 130,000 clones listed, roughly 94% are singletons. Sequencing used Tregs sorted from blood. Receptor source: a human donor in good health.

This chain joins TRBV11-3 and TRBJ2-1; 10 bases line up with TRBD2. The germline gives CDR1 SGHNT, CDR2 YENEEA. The CDR3 covers 15 residues. The V gene end was trimmed by 4 bases and the J gene end by 9 bases; junction bases not matched to a gene: 9. The CDR3 spells CASSSQREGRGEQFF. The CDR3 nucleotides are TGTGCCAGCAGCTCCCAGCGGGAGGGCCGAGGTGAGCAGTTCTTC.

The rearrangement links TRBV10-2 to TRBJ1-3; 7 bases agree with TRBD1. The ends lost 6 bases at V and 6 bases at J; junction bases unmatched: 14. The germline CDR1 and CDR2 sequences are WSHSY and SAAADI. The length of the CDR3 is 16 residues. The CDR3 coding sequence is TGCGCCAGCAGAGTGATAACGACAGGGTTTGAAAACACCATATATTTT. It specifies CASRVITTGFENTIYF.

The chain employs TRBV14 and TRBJ1-1; TRBD1 might be the D (5 bases). Germline CDR1 is SGHDN and CDR2 is FVKESK. Deletions cut 7 bases from V and 0 bases from J, with 9 bases between. CDR3 length: 13 amino acids. The CDR3 DNA reads as TGTGCCAGCACACGGGACCTGAACACTGAAGCTTTCTTT. Translating it yields CASTRDLNTEAFF.

The chain couples TRBV14 to TRBJ2-1, with 7 bases identical to TRBD2. Germline CDR1 is SGHDN and CDR2 is FVKESK. V was clipped by 2 bases and J by 3 bases; unmatched bases: 1. The CDR3 runs to 14 residues. CDR3 in DNA: TGTGCCAGCAGCCAATGGGGGGGCTACAATGAGCAGTTCTTC. This codes for CASSQWGGYNEQFF.

The chain carries TRBV4-1 and TRBJ2-1, with D maybe TRBD2 (5 bases). The CDR3 consists of 15 residues. The ends were cut back, 0 bases at V and 1 base at J, with 7 bases in the middle. The V gene's germline CDR1 is MGHRA and CDR2 YSYEKL. CDR3 sequence (DNA): TGCGCCAGCAGCCAAGAAAGGGAGTCCTACAATGAGCAGTTCTTC. Translated: CASSQERESYNEQFF.

The gene calls are TRBV6-6 and TRBJ2-5, with D perhaps TRBD2 (6 bases). CDR1 and CDR2 (germline): MNHNY, SVGAGI (reference sequence). The germline V and J ends were trimmed by 2 bases and 4 bases, with 11 bases remaining between them. CDR3 size: 14 residues. In nucleotides, the CDR3 is TGTGCCAGCAGTTACGGGGGGTCCTCAGAGACCCAGTACTTC. It encodes CASSYGGSSETQYF.

This clone has just one count. The chain links TRBV28 to TRBJ1-2; a weak D match, TRBD1 (5 bases). CDR3 length: 16 amino acids. The germline V and J ends were trimmed by 1 base and 9 bases, with 21 bases remaining between them. Germline V gene data show CDR1 as MDHEN and CDR2 as SYDVKM. CDR3 nucleotides: TGTGCCAGCAGTTTATCAAGGGGTAGGGACTTCGTTAGCTACACCTTC. This gives the protein CASSLSRGRDFVSYTF.

V is TRBV27 and J is TRBJ1-1, with D hard to call. The V and J ends lost 5 bases and 1 base respectively, with 23 bases between them. From germline, CDR1 is MNHEY and CDR2 SMNVEV (reference sequence). This CDR3 is 18 amino acids long. CDR3 DNA sequence: TGTGCCAGCAGTCCGGTACGCCTTTATAGGGCCGGGAACACTGAAGCTTTCTTT. Protein sequence: CASSPVRLYRAGNTEAFF.

The V call is TRBV19, the J call TRBJ1-2; D possibly corresponds to TRBD1 (6 bases). The CDR3 length is 18 residues. Trimming stripped 6 bases from V and 6 bases from J, with 29 bases between. CDR1 is LNHDA, CDR2 SQIVND, per germline (reference sequence). Written as DNA, the CDR3 is TGTGCCAGTAGGGATGCGGGGGCGCTTCTGGGGAAGGGGCATGGCTACACCTTC. Its translation is CASRDAGALLGKGHGYTF.

CDR3 protein: CASSREGFTGELFF. CDR3 in DNA: TGTGCCAGCAGTAGGGAGGGTTTCACCGGGGAGCTGTTTTTT. This chain links TRBV9 with TRBJ2-2; 7 bases align to TRBD2. J gave up 4 bases and V 5 bases, and 5 bases lay outside the gene matches. Germline V gene lookup returns CDR1 SGDLS and CDR2 YYNGEE. This CDR3 has 14 amino acids.

The chain couples TRBV7-9 to TRBJ2-2; D not resolved. Germline CDR1 and CDR2: SEHNR and FQNEAQ (reference sequence). There are 15 residues in the CDR3. V dropped 4 bases and J dropped 0 bases, with 9 bases sitting between them. The CDR3 loop is CASSSPRANTGELFF. The CDR3 nucleotides are TGTGCCAGCAGCTCCCCTAGGGCGAACACCGGGGAGCTGTTTTTT.

The sample holds a few counts of this clone. The chain combines TRBV2 with TRBJ2-1; D is ambiguous. Germline lookup yields CDR1 SNHLY and CDR2 FYNNEI. Deletions cut 4 bases from V and 6 bases from J, with 10 bases between. This CDR3 is built from 13 residues. The CDR3 reads CASSVADSNEQFF. The CDR3 DNA reads as TGTGCCAGCAGTGTGGCGGATTCCAATGAGCAGTTCTTC.

The V and J genes are TRBV28 and TRBJ2-7; 9 nucleotides line up with TRBD1. The V and J ends lost 5 bases and 1 base, in that order; junction bases with no gene match: 9. The length of the CDR3 is 16 residues. Germline V gene data show CDR1 as MDHEN and CDR2 as SYDVKM. CDR3 amino acids: CASSGEGGQGSYEQYF. CDR3 nucleotides: TGTGCCAGCAGTGGGGAGGGGGGACAGGGATCCTACGAGCAGTACTTC.

This chain uses TRBV27 with TRBJ2-7, with D unresolved. This CDR3 comprises 14 residues. Germline V gene data show CDR1 as MNHEY and CDR2 as SMNVEV (reference sequence). V lost 4 bases and J lost 2, with 12 bases in between. This chain's CDR3 is CASSSQTKPYEQYF. The CDR3 DNA reads TGTGCCAGCAGTTCACAAACAAAACCCTACGAGCAGTACTTC.

The chain couples TRBV5-6 to TRBJ1-2, with TRBD1 matching 11 bases. Germline CDR1 and CDR2: SGHDT and YYEEEE. The CDR3 contains 16 residues. J gave up 4 bases and V 2 bases, and 7 bases lay outside the gene matches. In DNA form, the CDR3 reads TGTGCCAGCAGCTTTTGGGGGACAGGGGGAATCTATGGCTACACCTTC. Its translation: CASSFWGTGGIYGYTF. Full variable domain (rest looked up from reference TRBV5-6 and TRBJ1-2): DAGVTQSPTHLIKTRGQQVTLRCSPKSGHDTVSWYQQALGQGPQFIFQYYEEEERQRGNFPDRFSGHQFPNYSSELNVNALLLGDSALYLCASSFWGTGGIYGYTFGSGTRLTVV.

The count of this clone is one. V gene TRBV19 combines with J gene TRBJ1-2; D is uncertain. The CDR3 contains 14 residues. CDR1 and CDR2 from the germline V gene are LNHDA and SQIVND (reference sequence). The germline V and J ends were trimmed by 6 bases and 5 bases, with 16 bases remaining between them. The CDR3 DNA follows: TGTGCCAGTAGCCTCTCGCCCCGGATGTATGGCTACACCTTC. Translation: CASSLSPRMYGYTF.

This clone was seen a few times. V and J are TRBV7-9 and TRBJ1-4; D is uncertain. The CDR3 spans 16 residues. CDR1 is SEHNR and CDR2 is FQNEAQ in the germline V gene (reference sequence). Trimming took 6 bases from V and 3 from J, leaving 17 bases between them. The CDR3 coding sequence is TGTGCCAGCAGTCCTCGGGGTTTCGCGTCTAATGAAAAACTGTTTTTT. It translates to CASSPRGFASNEKLFF.

The chain links TRBV28 to TRBJ2-7, with D possibly TRBD1 on 6 matching bases. CDR3 size: 13 residues. In germline, CDR1 is MDHEN, CDR2 SYDVKM. The V and J ends lost 6 bases and 6 bases respectively, with 15 bases between them. CDR3: CASRYQGLGEQYF. CDR3 in DNA: TGTGCCAGCAGATACCAGGGGCTGGGCGAGCAGTACTTC.

The sample holds one count of this clone. CDR3 protein: CASSPGPRPFNGELFF. In DNA, the CDR3 is TGTGCCAGCTCACCGGGTCCACGCCCTTTCAACGGGGAGCTGTTTTTT. The chain links TRBV18 to TRBJ2-2, with D unresolved. From germline, CDR1 is KGHSH and CDR2 LQKENI. The length of the CDR3 is 16 residues. The V and J ends lost 3 bases and 7 bases respectively, with 18 bases between them.

This clone was found once. The chain carries TRBV11-2 and TRBJ2-7; D uncertain. Trimming removed 6 bases at V and 0 bases at J, with 15 bases between. Germline CDR1 reads SGHAT; CDR2 reads FQNNGV. CDR3 size: 15 residues. The CDR3 bases are TGTGCCAGCAGGGCTGATCGCCTGAGCTCCTACGAGCAGTACTTC. Its translation is CASRADRLSSYEQYF.

The rearrangement uses TRBV10-3 and TRBJ2-3; D ambiguous. The CDR3 spans 13 residues. Per germline, CDR1 ENHRY and CDR2 SYGVKD. V lost 6 bases and J 2 bases, leaving 9 bases between the germline ends. The CDR3 loop reads CAISPGLTDTQYF. The CDR3 DNA follows: TGTGCCATCAGCCCCGGTCTCACAGATACGCAGTATTTT.

The chain employs TRBV7-8 and TRBJ1-5, with D hard to call. Per germline, CDR1 SGHVS and CDR2 FQNEAQ. The CDR3 has 16 amino acids. V lost 1 base and J 0 bases, leaving 10 bases between the germline ends. The CDR3 nucleotides read TGTGCCAGCAGCTTAGAACAATCATATAGCAATCAGCCCCAGCATTTT. It encodes CASSLEQSYSNQPQHF.

V gene TRBV27 combines with J gene TRBJ1-3, with D hard to call. There are 14 residues in the CDR3. Trimming removed 0 bases at V and 7 bases at J, with 10 bases between. Germline V CDR1 and CDR2: MNHEY, SMNVEV (reference sequence). The CDR3 DNA follows: TGTGCCAGCAGTTTATCGAGGGAAATTAACACCATATATTTT. Translated, it gives CASSLSREINTIYF.

This chain joins TRBV7-9 and TRBJ1-5; 7 bases are a match to TRBD1. The CDR3 totals 18 residues. After removal of 0 bases from V and 2 bases from J, the junction contained 10 bases not matched to a gene. Per the germline V gene, CDR1 is SEHNR and CDR2 is FQNEAQ (reference sequence). CDR3 protein: CASSLAKTGEGGNQPQHF. CDR3 nucleotide sequence: TGTGCCAGCAGCTTAGCGAAAACAGGGGAGGGTGGCAATCAGCCCCAGCATTTT.

The chain combines TRBV11-3 with TRBJ2-3; D may be TRBD1 (5 bases). Germline CDR1 SGHNT, CDR2 YENEEA. This CDR3 spans 16 amino acids. Trimming took 1 base from V and 2 from J, leaving 13 bases between them. CDR3 sequence: CASSLGGRPITDTQYF. The CDR3 DNA follows: TGTGCCAGCAGCTTAGGGGGCAGACCGATCACAGATACGCAGTATTTT. Complete variable domain (other parts from reference TRBV11-3 and TRBJ2-3): EAGVVQSPRYKIIEKKQPVAFWCNPISGHNTLYWYLQNLGQGPELLIRYENEEAVDDSQLPKDRFSAERLKGVDSTLKIQPAELGDSAVYLCASSLGGRPITDTQYFGPGTRLTVL.